This TCR beta chain was recovered during a study of blood T cell repertoires in COVID-19. Study details: Specimens from acute and convalescent COVID-19 originated in the United States, Italy and Spain.

V gave up 0 bases and J gave up 4 bases; unmatched junction bases: 13. Germline V gene data show CDR1 as SGHAT and CDR2 as FQDESV (reference sequence). This CDR3 is 18 amino acids long. Original processing methods: Amplification from reference gene primers served as the basis for estimated nucleated cell counts. Sequenced by immunoSEQ multiplex PCR; TCRdb stores in-frame clones only, minus some. For V, J and clone size, that table is used; D and trimming come from the DNA. Seen here are some 460,000 clones, roughly 90% observed once, and the top ten hold more than 4%. The chain links TRBV11-1 to TRBJ1-1; 8 positions match TRBD1. This TCR derives from a woman in her twenties or thirties with acute or convalescent COVID-19. The sample taken for sequencing was peripheral blood. The CDR3 region is CASSLARQGALGGTEAFF. The CDR3 DNA reads as TGTGCCAGCAGCTTAGCTCGCCAGGGGGCCTTAGGAGGCACTGAAGCTTTCTTT.